What follows are 2 T cell receptor beta chains derived from one specimen sequenced in a study of prognosis after radiotherapy for stage I lung cancer (dated by TCRdb to the early 2020s). Sequencing used an Illumina HiSeq 3000. The TCR beta CDR3 region was amplified from genomic DNA by two rounds of multiplex PCR. In the first PCR round, primers specific to each TRBV and TRBJ gene were used, and the primer sequences were filed in Chinese patent CN105087789A. TCRdb reworked the public reads: Q25 trimming with fastp, MiXCR clone assembly, productive beta chains retained. Rows matching on CDR3 protein sequence are summarized as one entry with the most common DNA and genes. Across this sample there are over 11,000 distinct CDR3 sequences, with 28% seen only once. The ten largest clones represent less than 14% of the sample. This specimen was PBMCs, taken before or after stereotactic body radiation therapy (not recorded which). The source is a donor at least 50 years old with non-small cell lung cancer.

Of note for this clonotype: Compared with germline, one end of the junction differs, possibly owing to a read error. V and J are TRBV6-9 and TRBJ2-7; 13 bases match TRBD2. Germline loops: CDR1 MNHGY, CDR2 SVAAGI. This CDR3 contains 16 residues. CDR3 DNA: TGTCCCAGCAGTTACCGGACTAGCGGGAGAAGGGACGAGCAGTACTTC. As protein: CPSSYRTSGRRDEQYF.

This clonotype is labeled as medium-sized. This chain uses TRBV24-1 with TRBJ2-3; TRBD1 agrees at 12 bases. The V and J ends lost 4 bases and 5 bases, in that order; junction bases with no gene match: 6. CDR3 length: 16 amino acids. Germline V gives CDR1 KGHDR, CDR2 SFDVKD. CDR3 loop: CATSDLGTGGRDTQYF. CDR3 coding DNA: TGTGCCACCAGTGACCTCGGGACAGGGGGCAGAGATACGCAGTATTTT.